These 25 T cell receptor beta chains came from one sample sequenced in a study of blood T cell repertoires in COVID-19. Assay used: immunoSEQ multiplex PCR; TCRdb lists only in-frame clones, some missing. Of some 150,000 clones listed, about nine tenths are singletons. Sequencing was performed on PBMCs or T cells enriched from blood (not recorded which). The origin of the receptors is a man between 50 and 59 years old who had recovered from COVID-19.

Here the CDR3 DNA reads TGCGCCAGCAGCGGGGACGGCTGGGGGGACACAGATACGCAGTATTTT. Protein: CASSGDGWGDTDTQYF. V and J are TRBV5-1 and TRBJ2-3, with D tentatively TRBD2 (6 bases). The CDR3 is made up of 16 amino acids. V was pared by 4 bases and J by 2 bases, with 17 bases between. The germline V gene encodes CDR1 SGHRS and CDR2 YFSETQ.

This clone was seen only once. The chain couples TRBV5-6 to TRBJ1-5, with no clear D. In germline, CDR1 is SGHDT, CDR2 YYEEEE. This CDR3 is built from 16 residues. V shed 1 base and J shed 1 base, with 12 bases lying between them. CDR3 sequence reads: CASSLFGGRSNQPQHF. CDR3 in DNA: TGTGCCAGCAGCTTGTTTGGCGGGAGAAGCAATCAGCCCCAGCATTTT. The whole variable domain, remainder taken from reference TRBV5-6 and TRBJ1-5, is DAGVTQSPTHLIKTRGQQVTLRCSPKSGHDTVSWYQQALGQGPQFIFQYYEEEERQRGNFPDRFSGHQFPNYSSELNVNALLLGDSALYLCASSLFGGRSNQPQHFGDGTRLSIL.

This clone was seen only once. This sequence joins TRBV19 and TRBJ2-5; D not certain. V was trimmed by 4 bases and J by 5 bases, leaving 11 bases between them. The CDR3 spans 13 residues. From germline, CDR1 is LNHDA and CDR2 SQIVND (reference sequence). CDR3 DNA: TGTGCCAGTAGTAGAGGCCTGGGTGAGACCCAGTACTTC. It is translated as CASSRGLGETQYF.

This chain links TRBV28 with TRBJ2-7; 9 bases line up with TRBD1. The trim removed 6 bases at V and 6 bases at J, leaving 12 bases unmatched. Germline V gene lookup returns CDR1 MDHEN and CDR2 SYDVKM. This CDR3 region has 15 residues. The CDR3 DNA follows: TGTGCCAGCAGACCCGGACAGGGGTCGATGAGCGAGCAGTACGTC. This gives the protein CASRPGQGSMSEQYV.

A few counts support this clone. V is TRBV2 and J is TRBJ2-7; D not resolved. V gave up 4 bases and J gave up 3 bases, with 10 bases separating them. Germline V gene lookup returns CDR1 SNHLY and CDR2 FYNNEI. The CDR3 loop spans 13 amino acids. Here the CDR3 DNA reads TGTGCCAGCAGTGGACGGGTAGACTACGAGCAGTACGTC. It yields the protein CASSGRVDYEQYV.

The chain uses TRBV24-1 and TRBJ1-1; a weak D match, TRBD1 (6 bases). Germline CDR1 and CDR2: KGHDR and SFDVKD. The CDR3 covers 12 residues. V was shortened by 9 bases and J by 0 bases, with 7 bases between the two germline ends. The CDR3, as DNA: TGTGCCACCGGGACAATGAACACTGAAGCTTTCTTT. Translated: CATGTMNTEAFF.

The V and J genes are TRBV2 and TRBJ1-1, with D possibly matching TRBD1 (6 bases). The V end lost 8 bases, the J end lost 1 base, and 11 bases lay between the germline ends. CDR1 SNHLY and CDR2 FYNNEI come from the germline V gene. The CDR3 has 13 residues. CDR3 loop: CASGGTGNTEAFF. The CDR3 DNA reads TGTGCCAGCGGGGGCACTGGGAACACTGAAGCTTTCTTT.

V usage is TRBV7-9 and J usage is TRBJ2-1; a weak D match, TRBD1 (6 bases). The V gene's germline CDR1 is SEHNR and CDR2 FQNEAQ (reference sequence). Trimming removed 5 bases at V and 2 bases at J, with 16 bases between. The CDR3 totals 16 residues. The CDR3 spells CASSPHGRGAYNEQFF. CDR3 in DNA: TGTGCCAGCAGCCCCCACGGCAGGGGAGCCTACAATGAGCAGTTCTTC.

The V call is TRBV7-3, the J call TRBJ2-5, with D uncertain. Trimming left V 2 bases short and J 0 bases short, with 4 bases between. The CDR3 is 13 amino acids. The germline V gene encodes CDR1 SGHTA and CDR2 FQGTGA. The CDR3 reads CASSLEYQETQYF. CDR3 bases: TGTGCCAGCAGCTTAGAGTACCAAGAGACCCAGTACTTC.

The chain recombines TRBV18 with TRBJ2-5; possibly TRBD1 for D (6 bases). Germline V CDR1 and CDR2: KGHSH, LQKENI. Trimming took off 3 bases at V and 5 bases at J, with 13 bases between the two ends. This CDR3 is built from 14 residues. The CDR3 nucleotides are TGTGCCAGCTCACCCCCGGACAGAGGGGAGACCCAGTACTTC. It translates to CASSPPDRGETQYF.

V is TRBV18 and J is TRBJ2-1; D is uncertain. V lost 3 bases, J lost 10 bases, and 16 bases lay in between. The CDR3 has 14 residues. CDR1 is KGHSH and CDR2 is LQKENI in the germline V gene. CDR3 bases: TGTGCCAGCTCACCGTTATCTCAGGCATTGGAGCAGTTCTTC. Its translation: CASSPLSQALEQFF.

The chain combines TRBV18 with TRBJ1-1, with D perhaps TRBD1 (5 bases). Per the germline V gene, CDR1 is KGHSH and CDR2 is LQKENI. Trimming took off 2 bases at V and 4 bases at J, with 11 bases between the two ends. The CDR3 has 14 amino acids. This CDR3 is CASSPSRGVTEAFF. The CDR3 region has the DNA TGTGCCAGCTCACCAAGCCGGGGGGTCACTGAAGCTTTCTTT.

The chain uses TRBV18 and TRBJ2-7; perhaps TRBD1 as D (6 bases). Looked up from germline, CDR1 is KGHSH and CDR2 is LQKENI. V gave up 3 bases and J gave up 4 bases, with 16 bases separating them. The CDR3 is 15 amino acids. The CDR3 loop reads CASSPPGRGRYEQYF. DNA for the CDR3: TGTGCCAGCTCACCCCCGGGCAGGGGACGGTACGAGCAGTACTTC.

The genes are TRBV2 and TRBJ2-7; TRBD1 agrees at 10 bases. Germline CDR1 is SNHLY and CDR2 is FYNNEI. V lost 10 bases, J lost 1 base, and 7 bases stayed unmatched. This CDR3 has 14 residues. The CDR3 spells CATLRDRGSYEQYV. In DNA form, the CDR3 reads TGTGCCACCCTTCGGGACAGGGGATCCTACGAGCAGTACGTC.

This chain joins TRBV5-1 and TRBJ2-3; 11 bases map to TRBD2. Germline CDR1 reads SGHRS; CDR2 reads YFSETQ. The CDR3 is 15 residues long. V shed 7 bases, J shed 3 bases, and the junction held 7 bases outside the gene matches. CDR3 DNA: TGCGCCAGCGCCCAGGGACTAGCGGTAACAGATACGCAGTATTTT. It specifies CASAQGLAVTDTQYF.

The CDR3 spells CASSLRDWFVRGNTIYF. CDR3 bases: TGTGCCAGCAGCCTAAGAGATTGGTTTGTTCGTGGAAACACCATATATTTT. This chain connects TRBV3-1 (or the pseudogene TRBV3-2) to TRBJ1-3, with D hard to call. Germline CDR1 is LGHDT and CDR2 is YNNKEL (reference sequence). The V and J ends lost 4 bases and 3 bases respectively, with 19 bases between them. This CDR3 comprises 17 residues.

The rearrangement uses TRBV7-6 and TRBJ2-7; D is perhaps TRBD2 (6 bases). V lost 1 base to trimming and J lost 3 bases, with 22 bases between them. The CDR3 sequence is 18 residues long. Germline assignment: CDR1 SGHVS and CDR2 FNYEAQ. DNA for the CDR3: TGTGCCAGCAGCTTAGAGGTGGGTTACGGGGAGGAGAGCTACGAGCAGTACTTC. This sequence encodes CASSLEVGYGEESYEQYF.

The J gene is TRBJ2-7, the V gene TRBV7-2; 8 bases line up with TRBD2. The V and J ends lost 4 bases and 6 bases, in that order; junction bases with no gene match: 2. Germline assignment: CDR1 SGHTA and CDR2 FQGNSA. There are 12 residues in the CDR3. The CDR3: CASSSRGGEQYV. As DNA, the CDR3 is TGTGCCAGCAGCTCTCGGGGGGGCGAGCAGTACGTC.

The chain employs TRBV28 and TRBJ1-2; D not resolved. The CDR3 runs 13 residues. Germline assignment: CDR1 MDHEN and CDR2 SYDVKM. With 7 bases removed from V and 2 bases from J, the gap between germline ends came to 11 bases. The CDR3 DNA reads as TGTGCCAGCACTCGGGATACGAACTATGGCTACACCTTC. Translating it yields CASTRDTNYGYTF.

This chain joins TRBV6-2 or TRBV6-3 and TRBJ2-1, with D maybe TRBD2 (6 bases). V dropped 5 bases and J dropped 4 bases, with 18 bases sitting between them. Germline values: CDR1 MNHEY, CDR2 SVGEGT. The CDR3 totals 16 residues. This chain's CDR3 is CASSILILARYNEQFF. DNA for the CDR3: TGTGCCAGCAGTATACTTATCCTAGCGAGGTACAATGAGCAGTTCTTC.

V and J are TRBV30 and TRBJ1-1, with a tentative D call TRBD1 (6 bases). Germline values: CDR1 GTSNPN, CDR2 SVGIG (reference sequence). The CDR3 runs 16 residues. V gave up 1 base and J gave up 1 base, with 16 bases separating them. In nucleotides, the CDR3 is TGTGCCTGGAGTGGCAGACCGGGACAACCGAACACTGAAGCTTTCTTT. This sequence encodes CAWSGRPGQPNTEAFF.

The gene calls are TRBV6-5 and TRBJ2-7, with D maybe TRBD1 (5 bases). This CDR3 region has 13 residues. Germline V gene lookup returns CDR1 MNHEY and CDR2 SVGAGI. V was cut by 6 bases and J by 2 bases, with 11 bases left in between. This chain's CDR3 is CASRGPFTYEQYF. The CDR3 coding sequence is TGTGCCAGCAGGGGGCCCTTCACCTACGAGCAGTACTTC.

The gene calls are TRBV28 and TRBJ1-5; no clear D gene. Trimming pared 3 bases from V and 0 bases from J, leaving 9 bases between. In germline, CDR1 is MDHEN, CDR2 SYDVKM. The CDR3 length is 15 residues. The CDR3: CASSLQAYSNQPQHF. CDR3 DNA: TGTGCCAGCAGTTTGCAGGCGTATAGCAATCAGCCCCAGCATTTT.

The chain joins TRBV5-1 to TRBJ2-2, with 8 bases matching TRBD1. Germline V gene lookup returns CDR1 SGHRS and CDR2 YFSETQ. V trimming: 4 bases; J trimming: 0 bases; junction bases outside the gene matches: 2. The CDR3 consists of 15 residues. CDR3: CASSPTGANTGELFF. The CDR3 DNA is TGCGCCAGCAGCCCGACAGGGGCGAACACCGGGGAGCTGTTTTTT.

This clone came up once. The V and J genes are TRBV10-3 and TRBJ2-3; the match to TRBD2 covers 11 bases. The ends lost 3 bases at V and 4 bases at J; junction bases unmatched: 9. The CDR3 spans 17 residues. Germline lookup yields CDR1 ENHRY and CDR2 SYGVKD. The CDR3 is CAISDPGLAASSDTQYF. The CDR3 bases are TGTGCCATCAGTGACCCGGGACTAGCGGCTTCATCAGATACGCAGTATTTT.